This TCR beta chain was sequenced in a study of blood T cell repertoires in COVID-19. Study background: PBMCs, B-cell-depleted T cells, or T cells were the source of the cDNA or gDNA that made up the material.

J lost 12 bases, V lost 2 bases, and 4 bases had no gene match. There are 12 residues in the CDR3. From germline, CDR1 is SGHVS and CDR2 FQNEAQ. TCRdb's copy holds only in-frame clones and misses some; the assay was immunoSEQ multiplex PCR. The sample lists 35,000 to 40,000 clones, almost 90% occurring once. This rearrangement joins TRBV7-8 to TRBJ2-1, with TRBD2 matching 7 bases. The receptor was derived from a man between 60 and 75 years old with active or convalescent COVID-19. Material: peripheral blood. CDR3 sequence: CASSLPTSLQFF. The CDR3 DNA follows: TGTGCCAGCAGCTTACCGACTAGCCTGCAGTTCTTC.